This passage covers 29 T cell receptor beta chains from one sample sequenced in a study of shared clonotypes between healthy human individuals. Measured with immunoSEQ multiplex PCR; TCRdb has only the in-frame clones, and not every one. The profile shows under 200,000 clones, roughly 93% of them singletons. Sequences were obtained from naive CD4+ T cells sorted from blood. Subset indicated: CD45RA+ positively selected. These receptor sequences come from a woman between 25 and 40 years old in good health.

The chain has TRBV27 and TRBJ1-5; 8 bases line up with TRBD1. V dropped 8 bases and J dropped 3; count of bases not matched to a gene: 9. CDR3 size: 15 residues. Germline V gene lookup returns CDR1 MNHEY and CDR2 SMNVEV (reference sequence). The DNA for the CDR3 is TGTGCCAGCCGCCGAGACAGGGGAAACAATCAGCCCCAGCATTTT. Protein: CASRRDRGNNQPQHF.

This chain links TRBV5-5 with TRBJ2-7, with 9 bases aligning to TRBD2. V dropped 5 bases and J dropped 0; count of bases not matched to a gene: 9. The CDR3 has 16 amino acids. Germline V gene data show CDR1 as SGHKS and CDR2 as YYEKEE (reference sequence). The CDR3 sequence is CASSLNPTSGSYEQYF. CDR3 bases: TGTGCCAGCAGTTTGAACCCGACTAGCGGCTCCTACGAGCAGTACTTC.

This clone was detected only a few times. The gene calls are TRBV7-9 and TRBJ2-7; D remains ambiguous. Between the trimmed V and J ends, which lost 1 base and 3 bases, there was a span of 7 bases. Germline V gives CDR1 SEHNR, CDR2 FQNEAQ (reference sequence). The length of the CDR3 is 13 residues. Here the CDR3 DNA reads TGTGCCAGCAGCTTAGACCCCCTCTACGAGCAGTACTTC. It encodes CASSLDPLYEQYF.

The chain employs TRBV21-1 and TRBJ1-2; TRBD1 is taken as the D call from the table, unchecked against the DNA. TRBV21-1 is termed a pseudogene. The CDR3 is made up of 15 amino acids. The DNA of the CDR3 is TGTGCCAGCAGCAAAGTTAGGTACAGGACATCGGGCTACACCTTC. Translating gives CASSKVRYRTSGYTF.

The chain combines TRBV19 with TRBJ2-5; D may be TRBD1 (6 bases). The DNA end is more similar to TRBJ2-7, so the J call may be wrong. CDR1 is LNHDA and CDR2 is SQIVND in the germline V gene (reference sequence). CDR3 length: 16 residues. Here the CDR3 reads CASSKGTGTQTSEQYF. The DNA of the CDR3 is TGTGCCAGTAGTAAAGGAACCGGGACACAAACTTCCGAGCAGTACTTC.

The V and J genes are TRBV19 and TRBJ1-4; D call uncertain. The CDR3 length is 17 residues. V dropped 3 bases and J dropped 3 bases, with 17 bases sitting between them. Germline V gives CDR1 LNHDA, CDR2 SQIVND (reference sequence). CDR3 in amino acids: CASSIPARRKANEKLFF. CDR3 nucleotides: TGTGCCAGTAGTATCCCGGCCAGGAGGAAAGCTAATGAAAAACTGTTTTTT.

This clone was seen just once. The V and J genes are TRBV29-1 and TRBJ2-7; D possibly uses TRBD1 or TRBD2 (5 bases each). With 3 bases removed from V and 3 bases from J, the gap between germline ends came to 12 bases. This CDR3 comprises 13 residues. Germline V gives CDR1 SQVTM, CDR2 ANQGSEA. CDR3 sequence: CSVDRDGLYEQYF. The CDR3 DNA reads as TGCAGCGTTGACAGGGACGGGCTCTACGAGCAGTACTTC.

The rearrangement uses TRBV9 and TRBJ2-7; D remains ambiguous. V was trimmed by 0 bases and J by 4 bases, leaving 14 bases between them. The CDR3 totals 15 residues. CDR1 SGDLS and CDR2 YYNGEE come from the germline V gene. CDR3 sequence reads: CASSVATGNLYEQYF. The CDR3 DNA is TGTGCCAGCAGCGTAGCGACTGGGAATTTGTACGAGCAGTACTTC.

The chain combines TRBV19 with TRBJ2-6; no definite D call. V lost 7 bases, J lost 0 bases, and 10 bases lay in between. The germline V gene has CDR1 LNHDA and CDR2 SQIVND (reference sequence). The CDR3 has 15 residues. CDR3 nucleotides: TGTGCCAGTACCATGCTCGGCTCTGGGGCCAACGTCCTGACTTTC. This sequence encodes CASTMLGSGANVLTF.

The chain has TRBV19 and TRBJ1-5; maybe TRBD1 (6 bases). Trimming shortened V by 6 bases and J by 1 base, and 16 bases separated the two germline ends. Germline CDR1 is LNHDA and CDR2 is SQIVND (reference sequence). This CDR3 has 16 residues. The CDR3 sequence: CASRDRAGVSNQPQHF. The CDR3 nucleotides read TGTGCCAGTAGAGATAGGGCAGGGGTCAGCAATCAGCCCCAGCATTTT.

This chain links TRBV5-6 with TRBJ1-2; D may be TRBD1 (6 bases). The CDR3 has 13 residues. Trimming took 3 bases from V and 6 from J, leaving 12 bases between them. Germline V CDR1 and CDR2: SGHDT, YYEEEE. The DNA for the CDR3 is TGTGCCAGCAGCTCCTCAGACAGGCATGGCTACACCTTC. It translates to CASSSSDRHGYTF. Filled out from reference TRBV5-6 and TRBJ1-2, the complete variable domain reads DAGVTQSPTHLIKTRGQQVTLRCSPKSGHDTVSWYQQALGQGPQFIFQYYEEEERQRGNFPDRFSGHQFPNYSSELNVNALLLGDSALYLCASSSSDRHGYTFGSGTRLTVV.

This rearrangement joins TRBV28 to TRBJ2-4; a possible D gene is TRBD1 (5 bases). Trimming left V 6 bases short and J 8 bases short, with 14 bases between. This CDR3 spans 13 amino acids. Germline V CDR1 and CDR2: MDHEN, SYDVKM. The CDR3, as DNA: TGTGCCAGCAGGGCAAATTCCAGGGACATTCAGTACTTC. It encodes CASRANSRDIQYF.

The rearrangement links TRBV7-9 to TRBJ1-1; TRBD1 aligns across 7 bases. The CDR3 is made up of 13 amino acids. Germline loops: CDR1 SEHNR, CDR2 FQNEAQ (reference sequence). The V gene end was trimmed by 2 bases and the J gene end by 5 bases; junction bases not matched to a gene: 2. The CDR3 here is CASSLQGVTEAFF. Written as DNA, the CDR3 is TGTGCCAGCAGCTTACAGGGGGTGACTGAAGCTTTCTTT.

The genes are TRBV6-5 and TRBJ2-5, with D possibly matching TRBD2 (6 bases). The tail of the sequence fits TRBJ2-7 better, so the J call may be wrong. Germline-derived CDR1 and CDR2 are MNHEY and SVGAGI. The CDR3 has 15 residues. The CDR3 sequence: CASSYSLARTYEQYF. CDR3 DNA: TGTGCCAGCAGTTATTCCCTAGCGCGAACCTACGAGCAGTACTTC.

This clone has a handful of counts. The rearrangement links TRBV7-2 to TRBJ2-7; a weak D match, TRBD1 (6 bases). Germline CDR1 SGHTA, CDR2 FQGNSA. CDR3 length: 15 residues. V lost 2 bases and J 5 bases, leaving 16 bases between the germline ends. CDR3 amino acids: CASSLKGGGGNEQYF. The CDR3 nucleotides are TGTGCCAGCAGCTTAAAAGGGGGTGGGGGCAACGAGCAGTACTTC. Full variable domain (outside the CDR3, taken from reference TRBV7-2 and TRBJ2-7): GAGVSQSPSNKVTEKGKDVELRCDPISGHTALYWYRQSLGQGLEFLIYFQGNSAPDKSGLPSDRFSAERTGGSVSTLTIQRTQQEDSAVYLCASSLKGGGGNEQYFGPGTRLTVT.

The chain couples TRBV7-2 to TRBJ1-5, with D hard to call. V lost 2 bases and J lost 8, with 13 bases in between. This CDR3 is built from 14 residues. CDR1 and CDR2 (germline): SGHTA, FQGNSA. Written as DNA, the CDR3 is TGTGCCAGCAGCTTATTGGTGTCATCAAAGCCCCAGCATTTT. This encodes CASSLLVSSKPQHF.

This clone was seen once. This chain uses TRBV10-3 with TRBJ1-1, with D perhaps matching TRBD1 (5 bases). The CDR3 runs 13 residues. The germline V and J ends were trimmed by 6 bases and 5 bases, with 13 bases remaining between them. The germline gives CDR1 ENHRY, CDR2 SYGVKD. The DNA of the CDR3 is TGTGCCATCAGCGCAGGGAGAGATACTGAAGCTTTCTTT. Its protein product is CAISAGRDTEAFF.

Details on this clone: An end of the junction does not agree with germline; a read error may underlie this. This chain connects TRBV20-1 to TRBJ2-5; 7 bases agree with TRBD1. The DNA matches TRBJ2-7 better at its end, which makes the J call doubtful. CDR1 and CDR2 (germline): DFQATT, SNEGSKA (reference sequence). The CDR3 spans 11 residues. The CDR3 DNA reads as TGCAGTGTTAGAGGGGGCCACGAGCAGTACTTC. Protein product: CSVRGGHEQYF.

This sequence joins TRBV15 and TRBJ1-1; 9 bases line up with TRBD1. The germline V gene encodes CDR1 LNHNV and CDR2 YYDKDF (reference sequence). The V and J ends lost 5 bases and 4 bases, in that order; junction bases with no gene match: 5. CDR3 length: 14 amino acids. For the CDR3, the DNA is TGTGCCACCAGCGGACAGGGGAGGATCACTGAAGCTTTCTTT. Translation gives CATSGQGRITEAFF. Full variable domain (missing parts from reference TRBV15 and TRBJ1-1): DAMVIQNPRYQVTQFGKPVTLSCSQTLNHNVMYWYQQKSSQAPKLLFHYYDKDFNNEADTPDNFQSRRPNTSFCFLDIRSPGLGDTAMYLCATSGQGRITEAFFGQGTRLTVV.

As concerns this clone: The sample carries other DNA sequences with the same CDR3. This chain connects TRBV5-1 to TRBJ1-3, with D uncertain. Germline values: CDR1 SGHRS, CDR2 YFSETQ. Trimming took off 1 base at V and 0 bases at J, with 2 bases between the two ends. The CDR3 runs to 13 residues. In DNA form, the CDR3 reads TGCGCCAGCAGCTTGAACTCTGGAAACACCATATATTTT. Amino acids: CASSLNSGNTIYF. Supplemented by reference TRBV5-1 and TRBJ1-3, the full variable domain reads KAGVTQTPRYLIKTRGQQVTLSCSPISGHRSVSWYQQTPGQGLQFLFEYFSETQRNKGNFPGRFSGRQFSNSRSEMNVSTLELGDSALYLCASSLNSGNTIYFGEGSWLTVV.

This sequence joins TRBV28 and TRBJ2-1; D unclear. This CDR3 is 14 amino acids long. Trimming removed 2 bases at V and 9 bases at J, with 14 bases between. Germline assignment: CDR1 MDHEN and CDR2 SYDVKM. CDR3 residues: CASSLPNLPAEQFF. The CDR3 DNA reads as TGTGCCAGCAGTTTACCTAACCTTCCCGCTGAGCAGTTCTTC. The full variable domain, rest sourced from reference TRBV28 and TRBJ2-1, is DVKVTQSSRYLVKRTGEKVFLECVQDMDHENMFWYRQDPGLGLRLIYFSYDVKMKEKGDIPEGYSVSREKKERFSLILESASTNQTSMYLCASSLPNLPAEQFFGPGTRLTVL.

The V gene is TRBV28, the J gene TRBJ1-6; D unclear. The V gene lost 3 bases and the J gene lost 6 bases, with 9 bases spanning the gap. CDR1 and CDR2 from the germline V gene are MDHEN and SYDVKM. The CDR3 loop spans 14 amino acids. The CDR3 DNA reads TGTGCCAGCAGTTTGACATCCCCTAATTCACCCCTCCACTTT. It is translated as CASSLTSPNSPLHF.

The rearrangement joins TRBV6-6 to TRBJ2-7; 7 bases match TRBD2. V gave up 6 bases and J gave up 1 base; unmatched junction bases: 6. This CDR3 contains 14 residues. Germline CDR1 reads MNHNY; CDR2 reads SVGAGI (reference sequence). The CDR3 DNA follows: TGTGCCAGCAGCGTGCGGGAGCGATCCTACGAGCAGTACTTC. This gives the protein CASSVRERSYEQYF.

This chain links TRBV7-2 with TRBJ2-3, with D maybe TRBD2 (6 bases). Germline values: CDR1 SGHTA, CDR2 FQGNSA. The CDR3 length is 17 residues. Between the trimmed V and J ends, which lost 7 bases and 6 bases, there was a span of 26 bases. The CDR3: CASTDPGRRASGDTQYF. CDR3 DNA sequence: TGTGCCAGCACCGACCCCGGTAGGAGGGCGAGTGGCGATACGCAGTATTTT.

V and J are TRBV5-8 and TRBJ2-5, with 10 bases that match TRBD2. The DNA end is a closer match to TRBJ2-7, so the J assignment may be wrong. Germline V gene lookup returns CDR1 SGHTS and CDR2 YDEGEE. CDR3 length: 15 residues. The CDR3, as DNA: TGTGCCAGCAGGTTCCTAGCGGGGGCCTCCTACGAGCAGTACTTC. Its translation: CASRFLAGASYEQYF.

This chain connects TRBV2 to TRBJ2-7, with TRBD2 as a possible D gene (7 bases). Germline-derived CDR1 and CDR2 are SNHLY and FYNNEI. This CDR3 spans 14 amino acids. Trimming left V 4 bases short and J 7 bases short, with 17 bases between. The chain's CDR3 is CASSVAGAPGEQYF. The CDR3 nucleotides read TGTGCCAGCAGTGTCGCGGGGGCGCCTGGGGAGCAGTACTTC.

The chain joins TRBV15 to TRBJ2-7, with 7 bases fitting TRBD2. The trim removed 3 bases at V and 3 bases at J, leaving 5 bases unmatched. The germline gives CDR1 LNHNV, CDR2 YYDKDF (reference sequence). There are 14 residues in the CDR3. The DNA of the CDR3 is TGTGCCACCAGCAGGGTGACTAGCAGCTACGAGCAGTACTTC. This sequence encodes CATSRVTSSYEQYF. The complete variable domain, with remaining parts taken from reference TRBV15 and TRBJ2-7, reads DAMVIQNPRYQVTQFGKPVTLSCSQTLNHNVMYWYQQKSSQAPKLLFHYYDKDFNNEADTPDNFQSRRPNTSFCFLDIRSPGLGDTAMYLCATSRVTSSYEQYFGPGTRLTVT.

In DNA form, the CDR3 reads TGTGCCAGTACCAGGACAGGGAACACTGAAGCTTTCTTT. Translated, it gives CASTRTGNTEAFF. The chain couples TRBV19 to TRBJ1-1; TRBD1 matches at 7 bases. This CDR3 is 13 amino acids long. Trimming removed 7 bases from V and 1 base from J; junction bases left unmatched: 3. Germline V gene lookup returns CDR1 LNHDA and CDR2 SQIVND (reference sequence).

The gene calls are TRBV7-3 and TRBJ2-5, with D uncertain. This CDR3 comprises 15 residues. V lost 2 bases to trimming and J lost 7 bases, with 17 bases between them. Germline V gives CDR1 SGHTA, CDR2 FQGTGA. CDR3 DNA sequence: TGTGCCAGCAGCTTAGATGGAGCGCTAACGAGGACCCAGTACTTC. It yields the protein CASSLDGALTRTQYF.